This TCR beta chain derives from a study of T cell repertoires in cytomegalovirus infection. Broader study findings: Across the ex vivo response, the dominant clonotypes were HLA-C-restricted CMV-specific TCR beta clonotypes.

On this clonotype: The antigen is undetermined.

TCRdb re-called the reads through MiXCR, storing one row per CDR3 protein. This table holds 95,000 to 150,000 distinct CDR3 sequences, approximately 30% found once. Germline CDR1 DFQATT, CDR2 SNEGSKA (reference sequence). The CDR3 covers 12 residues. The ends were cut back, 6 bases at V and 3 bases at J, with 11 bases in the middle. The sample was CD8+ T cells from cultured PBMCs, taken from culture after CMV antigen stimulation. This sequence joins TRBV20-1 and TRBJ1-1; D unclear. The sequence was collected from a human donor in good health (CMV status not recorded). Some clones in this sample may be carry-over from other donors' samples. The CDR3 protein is CSAEGGYTEAFF. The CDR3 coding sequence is TGCAGTGCCGAGGGTGGGTACACTGAAGCTTTCTTT.